These 30 T cell receptor beta chains were sequenced from one sample in a study of spatial heterogeneity in lung cancer. Time point described: blood at routine non-recurrence follow-up after resection. From the 5' RACE reads, TCRdb called clonotypes with MiXCR, one entry per CDR3 protein. This sample has about 94,000 distinct CDR3 sequences, with roughly 21% found just once. The sample was PBMCs, taken at follow-up. Receptor source: a male donor with early-stage non-small cell lung cancer.

The J gene is TRBJ2-7, the V gene TRBV9; 11 nucleotides match TRBD1. V lost 4 bases to trimming and J lost 6 bases; unmatched junction nucleotides: 9. CDR1 and CDR2 from the germline V gene are SGDLS and YYNGEE. This CDR3 has 15 residues. CDR3 protein: CASSPWDRGSGEQYF. The CDR3 bases are TGTGCCAGCAGCCCTTGGGACAGGGGGTCTGGCGAGCAGTACTTC. Variable domain in full (rest from reference TRBV9 and TRBJ2-7): DSGVTQTPKHLITATGQRVTLRCSPRSGDLSVYWYQQSLDQGLQFLIQYYNGEERAKGNILERFSAQQFPDLHSELNLSSLELGDSALYFCASSPWDRGSGEQYFGPGTRLTVT.

The V gene is TRBV7-9, the J gene TRBJ2-2; 14 nucleotides line up with TRBD2. There are 15 residues in the CDR3. V dropped 9 bases and J dropped 5; count of bases not matched to a gene: 5. Germline lookup yields CDR1 SEHNR and CDR2 FQNEAQ (reference sequence). DNA of the CDR3: TGTGCCAGTCTCGGGACTAGCGGGAGTACCGGGGAGCTGTTTTTT. Its protein is CASLGTSGSTGELFF.

The sample holds a few counts of this clonotype. V is TRBV20-1 and J is TRBJ1-1; 8 bases are shared with TRBD1. Germline CDR1 DFQATT, CDR2 SNEGSKA (reference sequence). This CDR3 region has 14 residues. With 6 bases clipped from V and 2 bases from J, the junction kept 8 bases outside the gene matches. The CDR3 coding sequence is TGCAGTGCCACCCCTCAGGGGGCAAACACTGAAGCTTTCTTT. This gives the protein CSATPQGANTEAFF.

This clonotype occurred a few times. The rearrangement links TRBV10-3 to TRBJ2-3; TRBD2 aligns across 7 bases. The CDR3 spans 13 residues. V shed 7 bases and J 4 bases; nucleotides not matched to a gene: 5. Germline lookup yields CDR1 ENHRY and CDR2 SYGVKD. The CDR3 DNA reads as TGTGCCATCATGGCGGGGGACGCAGATACGCAGTATTTT. It yields the protein CAIMAGDADTQYF.

This clonotype was counted a few times. V is TRBV3-1 and J is TRBJ2-2, with no clear D. CDR3 size: 16 residues. The V and J ends lost 3 bases and 1 base respectively, with 12 bases between them. CDR1 and CDR2 (germline): LGHDT, YNNKEL (reference sequence). The CDR3 sequence: CASSHLQKKNTGELFF. CDR3 coding DNA: TGTGCCAGCAGCCATCTCCAGAAAAAGAACACCGGGGAGCTGTTTTTT. Full variable domain (outside the CDR3, taken from reference TRBV3-1 and TRBJ2-2): DTAVSQTPKYLVTQMGNDKSIKCEQNLGHDTMYWYKQDSKKFLKIMFSYNNKELIINETVPNRFSPKSPDKAHLNLHINSLELGDSAVYFCASSHLQKKNTGELFFGEGSRLTVL.

This clonotype appeared a few times. The chain recombines TRBV2 with TRBJ2-7; D perhaps matches TRBD2 (5 bases). The V gene lost 6 bases and the J gene lost 2 bases, with 14 bases spanning the gap. The CDR3 has 14 amino acids. The germline gives CDR1 SNHLY, CDR2 FYNNEI. CDR3 loop: CASSDGGLAYEQYF. CDR3 DNA: TGTGCCAGCAGCGACGGCGGACTGGCCTACGAGCAGTACTTC.

This clonotype was recorded a few times. The chain employs TRBV5-1 and TRBJ2-1; TRBD1 or TRBD2 may be the D gene (5 bases each). V dropped 6 bases and J dropped 2 bases, with 12 bases sitting between them. This CDR3 is 14 amino acids long. Germline V lookup: CDR1 SGHRS, CDR2 YFSETQ. DNA for the CDR3: TGCGCCAGCAACCTGGGACGGACCTACAATGAGCAGTTCTTC. Residues: CASNLGRTYNEQFF. The full variable domain, its missing parts supplied by reference TRBV5-1 and TRBJ2-1, is KAGVTQTPRYLIKTRGQQVTLSCSPISGHRSVSWYQQTPGQGLQFLFEYFSETQRNKGNFPGRFSGRQFSNSRSEMNVSTLELGDSALYLCASNLGRTYNEQFFGPGTRLTVL.

This clonotype was observed many times. The chain carries TRBV5-6 and TRBJ2-4, with 7 bases matching TRBD1. Germline lookup yields CDR1 SGHDT and CDR2 YYEEEE. Trimming cost V 1 base and J 9 bases; bases outside gene matches: 10. This CDR3 region has 15 residues. DNA for the CDR3: TGTGCCAGCAGCTTGCATGACAGGGAACGGACCATTCAGTACTTC. It specifies CASSLHDRERTIQYF.

This clonotype has ten or more counts. The chain recombines TRBV10-3 with TRBJ1-1, with D unresolved. Germline V gene sequence: CDR1 ENHRY, CDR2 SYGVKD. The CDR3 is 14 residues long. V lost 1 base and J lost 6, with 12 bases in between. Written as DNA, the CDR3 is TGTGCCATCAGTGAGTTGAGGGCTCGGGCTGAAGCTTTCTTT. Translated, it gives CAISELRARAEAFF.

A note on this clonotype: One end of the junction varies from germline; a read error may be responsible. This rearrangement joins TRBV29-1 to TRBJ2-1, with TRBD2 identical over 8 bases. The CDR3 covers 14 residues. Germline CDR1 reads SQVTM; CDR2 reads ANQGSEA. This chain's CDR3 is CSVVAQREYNVQFF. The DNA for the CDR3 is TGCAGCGTTGTCGCCCAGCGGGAGTACAATGTGCAGTTCTTC.

The J gene is TRBJ1-2, the V gene TRBV2, with D tentatively TRBD1 (5 bases). Trimming pared 4 bases from V and 7 bases from J, leaving 16 bases between. Germline CDR1 is SNHLY and CDR2 is FYNNEI. There are 14 residues in the CDR3. The CDR3 spells CASSAETVYLGYTF. In nucleotides, the CDR3 is TGTGCCAGCAGTGCCGAGACAGTTTATCTTGGCTACACCTTC.

In this sample, this clonotype turned up a few times. The genes are TRBV12-3 or TRBV12-4 and TRBJ1-2; D call uncertain. Trimming took off 4 bases at V and 7 bases at J, with 10 bases between the two ends. This CDR3 is 12 amino acids long. CDR3 loop: CASSSSAGGYTF. CDR3 bases: TGTGCCAGCAGTTCGTCGGCGGGTGGCTACACCTTC.

This clonotype has only a few counts. The chain couples TRBV27 to TRBJ2-1; perhaps D is TRBD1 or TRBD2 (6 bases each). The CDR3 has 14 residues. The germline V gene has CDR1 MNHEY and CDR2 SMNVEV (reference sequence). V was cut by 8 bases and J by 4 bases, with 15 bases left in between. The CDR3 coding sequence is TGTGCCAGCTCTCCGGGGGCGTCATACAATGAGCAGTTCTTC. Translation: CASSPGASYNEQFF.

A few counts support this clonotype. This rearrangement joins TRBV4-1 to TRBJ1-1; 12 bases align to TRBD1. Germline assignment: CDR1 MGHRA and CDR2 YSYEKL. V shed 4 bases, J shed 5 bases, and the junction held 8 bases outside the gene matches. The CDR3 runs to 16 residues. CDR3 sequence: CASSRSGTGGRTEAFF. The CDR3, as DNA: TGCGCCAGCAGCCGCTCCGGGACAGGGGGCAGAACTGAAGCTTTCTTT.

The rearrangement joins TRBV4-3 to TRBJ2-5, with D perhaps TRBD2 (5 bases). Germline V CDR1 and CDR2: LGHNA, YSLEER. The CDR3 runs 15 residues. With 1 base removed from V and 5 bases from J, the gap between germline ends came to 14 bases. This CDR3 is CASSQGGSPGETQYF. Here the CDR3 DNA reads TGCGCCAGCAGCCAAGGGGGTTCCCCGGGGGAGACCCAGTACTTC.

Many counts were recorded for this clonotype. The CDR3 loop is CASSMQYEQYF. CDR3 DNA: TGTGCCAGCAGCATGCAATACGAGCAGTACTTC. The chain employs TRBV21-1 and TRBJ2-7. TRBV21-1 is reported as a pseudogene. The CDR3 length is 11 residues.

In this sample, this clonotype turned up a few times. This chain uses TRBV3-1 with TRBJ2-3; 10 bases are a match to TRBD2. This CDR3 comprises 16 residues. Trimming cost V 6 bases and J 2 bases; bases outside gene matches: 8. The V gene's germline CDR1 is LGHDT and CDR2 YNNKEL (reference sequence). In nucleotides, the CDR3 is TGTGCCAGCAGGCCCTCCCTAGCGGGGGCCACAGATACGCAGTATTTT. This sequence encodes CASRPSLAGATDTQYF.

This clonotype showed up many times. This chain links TRBV7-9 with TRBJ2-1; 10 nucleotides match TRBD2. CDR3 length: 15 residues. V shed 1 base, J shed 8 bases, and the junction held 5 bases outside the gene matches. Per the germline V gene, CDR1 is SEHNR and CDR2 is FQNEAQ (reference sequence). CDR3 DNA sequence: TGTGCCAGCAGCTTAGGAAGCGGGGGGGCCGATGAGCAGTTCTTC. Translating gives CASSLGSGGADEQFF. The full variable domain, its missing parts supplied by reference TRBV7-9 and TRBJ2-1, is DTGVSQNPRHKITKRGQNVTFRCDPISEHNRLYWYRQTLGQGPEFLTYFQNEAQLEKSRLLSDRFSAERPKGSFSTLEIQRTEQGDSAMYLCASSLGSGGADEQFFGPGTRLTVL.

The rearrangement joins TRBV4-3 to TRBJ2-3; 8 positions match TRBD2. Trimming removed 1 base from V and 1 base from J; junction bases left unmatched: 7. The germline V gene encodes CDR1 LGHNA and CDR2 YSLEER. The CDR3 loop spans 17 amino acids. The CDR3 reads CASSQAWRAGGTDTQYF. In nucleotides, the CDR3 is TGCGCCAGCAGCCAAGCCTGGAGAGCGGGGGGCACAGATACGCAGTATTTT.

The chain joins TRBV5-1 to TRBJ1-5; D not resolved. Trimming shortened V by 0 bases and J by 5 bases, and 12 bases separated the two germline ends. CDR1 is SGHRS, CDR2 YFSETQ, per germline. The CDR3 sequence is 15 residues long. The CDR3 loop reads CASSLDGGVYQPQHF. CDR3 sequence (DNA): TGCGCCAGCAGCTTGGACGGAGGTGTCTATCAGCCCCAGCATTTT.

This clonotype was recorded a few times. V gene TRBV6-5 combines with J gene TRBJ1-5, with 7 bases aligning to TRBD1. The CDR3 is 15 residues long. J gave up 4 bases and V 6 bases, and 9 bases lay outside the gene matches. Per the germline V gene, CDR1 is MNHEY and CDR2 is SVGAGI. CDR3 residues: CASSPTGQRNQPQHF. DNA for the CDR3: TGTGCCAGCAGCCCCACGGGACAGAGAAATCAGCCCCAGCATTTT.

This clonotype was seen ten or more times. The chain couples TRBV3-1 to TRBJ2-7, with no clear D. Germline CDR1 is LGHDT and CDR2 is YNNKEL (reference sequence). The CDR3 covers 12 residues. The V end was cut by 3 bases, the J end by 3 bases, with 6 bases between. The CDR3 DNA reads TGTGCCAGCAGCCAGTCCCACTACGAGCAGTACTTC. Its translation: CASSQSHYEQYF.

V usage is TRBV7-9 and J usage is TRBJ2-3, with 7 bases aligning to TRBD2. The J segment lost 2 bases and the V segment lost 5 bases, leaving 1 base of the junction unmatched. Germline lookup yields CDR1 SEHNR and CDR2 FQNEAQ (reference sequence). The CDR3 totals 13 residues. The CDR3: CASSRLATDTQYF. The CDR3 DNA reads as TGTGCCAGCAGCAGACTAGCCACAGATACGCAGTATTTT.

The DNA for the CDR3 is TGTGCCAGTAGCCACTCTACGCATGAAAAACTGTTTTTT. Translated, it gives CASSHSTHEKLFF. This rearrangement joins TRBV19 to TRBJ1-4; D is uncertain. CDR1 and CDR2 from the germline V gene are LNHDA and SQIVND (reference sequence). The CDR3 covers 13 residues. The V gene lost 6 bases and the J gene lost 6 bases, with 11 bases spanning the gap.

This clonotype has more than one count but fewer than ten. This chain joins TRBV4-3 and TRBJ1-4; D remains ambiguous. V lost 1 base and J 14 bases, leaving 11 bases between the germline ends. The germline V gene has CDR1 LGHNA and CDR2 YSLEER. The CDR3 extends over 12 amino acids. CDR3 protein: CASSQGRYKLFF. The CDR3 coding sequence is TGCGCCAGCAGCCAAGGGCGTTACAAGCTGTTTTTT.

This clonotype has just a few counts. The genes are TRBV9 and TRBJ2-3; 7 bases fit TRBD2. Trimming took 3 bases from V and 0 from J; bases not matched to a gene: 13. Germline-derived CDR1 and CDR2 are SGDLS and YYNGEE. The CDR3 extends over 18 amino acids. CDR3 DNA: TGTGCCAGCAGCGCCGTTAGCGGGTCGTCCCTTAGCACAGATACGCAGTATTTT. Translation gives CASSAVSGSSLSTDTQYF.

The chain has TRBV18 and TRBJ1-5, with D hard to call. Trimming took 5 bases from V and 5 from J, leaving 13 bases between them. This CDR3 contains 14 residues. Germline V gene data show CDR1 as KGHSH and CDR2 as LQKENI. CDR3 in DNA: TGTGCCAGCTCATTTAGACCGGGCGATCAGCCCCAGCATTTT. This sequence encodes CASSFRPGDQPQHF.

This clonotype has only a few counts. The rearrangement links TRBV2 to TRBJ1-5; tentative D call: TRBD1 (6 bases). The CDR3 has 14 amino acids. Trimming took 5 bases from V and 6 from J, leaving 14 bases between them. CDR1 and CDR2 (germline): SNHLY, FYNNEI. The CDR3, as DNA: TGTGCCAGCAGTTTACAGGGAATTGGTCAGCCCCAGCATTTT. Translated: CASSLQGIGQPQHF.

This clonotype was observed a few times. The junction does not match germline at one end; this may be a read error. The chain has TRBV29-1 and TRBJ2-1, with unresolved D. Germline V lookup: CDR1 SQVTM, CDR2 ANQGSEA. The CDR3 sequence is 16 residues long. The CDR3, as DNA: TGCAGCGTAGAAGGTACAGCGCGCAGCTCCTACAATGAGCAGTTCTTC. It translates to CSVEGTARSSYNEQFF.

V usage is TRBV7-6 and J usage is TRBJ2-5; the match to TRBD2 covers 8 bases. The germline CDR1 and CDR2 sequences are SGHVS and FNYEAQ. CDR3 length: 15 amino acids. The V and J ends lost 1 base and 2 bases, in that order; junction bases with no gene match: 3. CDR3 amino acids: CASSLGGTRQETQYF. As DNA, the CDR3 is TGTGCCAGCAGCTTAGGAGGGACTAGGCAAGAGACCCAGTACTTC. Drawing the rest from reference TRBV7-6 and TRBJ2-5, the complete variable domain is GAGVSQSPRYKVTKRGQDVALRCDPISGHVSLYWYRQALGQGPEFLTYFNYEAQQDKSGLPNDRFSAERPEGSISTLTIQRTEQRDSAMYRCASSLGGTRQETQYFGPGTRLLVL.